This is a list of T cell receptor beta chains from one sample in a study of CD8+CD57+ T cells in acquired aplastic anemia. TCRdb re-analysed the reads in MiXCR, keeping a single row per CDR3 protein. Among about half a million distinct CDR3 sequences listed, about a third were seen once. The sample taken for sequencing was sorted CD4+, CD8+, or CD8+CD57+ T cells (not recorded which) from PBMCs. The receptors come from a human donor with aplastic anemia. Both conserved end residues are part of each CDR3. Each record gives: clone size, V gene, CDR3 length, D gene, J gene, CDR3 protein, CDR3 DNA. D genes are given only for firm matches. Clone sizes are given selectively: once, few, many, or a class where the clone is expanded.

size: -; V: TRBV6-5; length: 13; D: -; J: TRBJ1-6; CDR3: CASSYGSRQALHF; DNA: TGTGCCAGCAGTTACGGATCGAGACAGGCCCTCCACTTT
size: many; V: TRBV7-9; length: 12; D: -; J: TRBJ1-5; CDR3: CASSSGWQPQHF; DNA: TGTGCCAGCAGCTCCGGGTGGCAGCCCCAGCATTTT
size: few; V: TRBV7-3; length: 17; D: TRBD2; J: TRBJ2-2; CDR3: CASSPSASGGNTGELFF; DNA: TGTGCCAGCAGCCCATCCGCTAGCGGGGGGAACACCGGGGAGCTGTTTTTT
size: many; V: TRBV29-1; length: 11; D: -; J: TRBJ1-2; CDR3: CSVDGSYGYTF; DNA: TGCAGCGTTGACGGTTCTTATGGCTACACCTTC
size: -; V: TRBV5-1; length: 19; D: TRBD2; J: TRBJ2-2; CDR3: CASSLSSLAGGPVPGELFF; DNA: TGCGCCAGCAGCCTCTCCAGTCTAGCGGGAGGGCCTGTCCCCGGGGAGCTGTTTTTT
size: few; V: TRBV9; length: 17; D: -; J: TRBJ1-6; CDR3: CASRQTTGTHYNSPLHF; DNA: TGTGCCAGCAGGCAGACCACCGGGACACACTATAATTCACCCCTCCACTTT
size: many; V: TRBV20-1; length: 16; D: -; J: TRBJ1-2; CDR3: CSARSLAGGYNYGYTF; DNA: TGCAGTGCTAGAAGCTTGGCCGGCGGTTATAACTATGGCTACACCTTC
size: few; V: TRBV20-1; length: 14; D: -; J: TRBJ1-5; CDR3: CSARGGRGPSPQHF; DNA: TGCAGTGCTAGAGGGGGCAGGGGACCTTCACCCCAGCATTTT
size: -; V: TRBV29-1; length: 12; D: -; J: TRBJ1-5; CDR3: CSARDFNQPQHF; DNA: TGCAGCGCCCGGGACTTTAACCAGCCCCAGCATTTT
size: many; V: TRBV2; length: 15; D: TRBD2; J: TRBJ2-7; CDR3: CASSLLAGDYYEQYF; DNA: TGTGCCAGCAGTTTACTAGCGGGGGATTATTACGAGCAGTACTTC
size: -; V: TRBV5-6; length: 14; D: -; J: TRBJ2-7; CDR3: CASSLAVRSYEQYF; DNA: TGTGCCAGCAGCTTGGCGGTCAGGTCCTACGAGCAGTACTTC
size: few; V: TRBV27; length: 11; D: -; J: TRBJ2-7; CDR3: CASSWYYEQYF; DNA: TGTGCCAGCAGTTGGTACTACGAGCAGTACTTC
size: -; V: TRBV25-1; length: 23; D: -; J: TRBJ1-5; CDR3: CASSEYGTYEQYFGPGVYQPQHF; DNA: -
size: -; V: TRBV15; length: 15; D: -; J: TRBJ1-5; CDR3: CATSRSGSDSQPQHF; DNA: TGTGCCACCAGCCGTTCAGGGAGCGACAGTCAGCCCCAGCATTTT
size: -; V: TRBV11-2; length: 18; D: TRBD2; J: TRBJ2-6; CDR3: CASRRGTRGNTGANVLTF; DNA: TGTGCCAGCAGGAGAGGGACTAGAGGGAACACTGGGGCCAACGTCCTGACTTTC
size: many; V: TRBV19; length: 13; D: -; J: TRBJ1-2; CDR3: CASSRGPNYGYTF; DNA: TGTGCCAGCTCCAGGGGACCTAACTATGGCTACACCTTC
size: many; V: TRBV2; length: 13; D: -; J: TRBJ1-5; CDR3: CASSGADNQPQHF; DNA: TGTGCCAGCAGCGGGGCAGACAATCAGCCCCAGCATTTT
size: -; V: TRBV7-3; length: 13; D: -; J: TRBJ1-1; CDR3: CASSSRGGVGAFF; DNA: TGTGCCAGCAGTTCGCGAGGGGGAGTGGGAGCTTTCTTT